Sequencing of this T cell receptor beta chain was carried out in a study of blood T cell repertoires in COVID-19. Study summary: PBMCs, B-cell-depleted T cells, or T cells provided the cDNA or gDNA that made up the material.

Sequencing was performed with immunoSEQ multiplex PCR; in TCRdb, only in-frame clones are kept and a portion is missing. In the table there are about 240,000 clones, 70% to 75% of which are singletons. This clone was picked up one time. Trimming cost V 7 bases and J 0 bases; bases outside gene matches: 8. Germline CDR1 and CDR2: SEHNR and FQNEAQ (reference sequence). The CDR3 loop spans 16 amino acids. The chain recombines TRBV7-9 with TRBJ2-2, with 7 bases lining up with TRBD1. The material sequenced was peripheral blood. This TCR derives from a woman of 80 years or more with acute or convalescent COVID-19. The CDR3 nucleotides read TGTGCCAGCAAAATATGGGGGACAGCGAACACCGGGGAGCTGTTTTTT. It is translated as CASKIWGTANTGELFF.